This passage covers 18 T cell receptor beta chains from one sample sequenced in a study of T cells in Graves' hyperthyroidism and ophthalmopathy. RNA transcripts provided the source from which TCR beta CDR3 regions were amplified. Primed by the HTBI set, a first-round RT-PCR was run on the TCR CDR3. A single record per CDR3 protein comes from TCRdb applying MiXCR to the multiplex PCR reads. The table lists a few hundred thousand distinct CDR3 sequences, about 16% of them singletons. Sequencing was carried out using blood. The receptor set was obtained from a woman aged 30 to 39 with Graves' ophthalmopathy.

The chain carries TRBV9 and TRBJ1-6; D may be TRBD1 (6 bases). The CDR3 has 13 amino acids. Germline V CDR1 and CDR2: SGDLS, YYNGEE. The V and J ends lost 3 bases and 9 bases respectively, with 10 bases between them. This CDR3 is CASSAGHFSPLHF. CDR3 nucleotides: TGTGCCAGCAGCGCGGGACATTTTTCACCCCTCCACTTT.

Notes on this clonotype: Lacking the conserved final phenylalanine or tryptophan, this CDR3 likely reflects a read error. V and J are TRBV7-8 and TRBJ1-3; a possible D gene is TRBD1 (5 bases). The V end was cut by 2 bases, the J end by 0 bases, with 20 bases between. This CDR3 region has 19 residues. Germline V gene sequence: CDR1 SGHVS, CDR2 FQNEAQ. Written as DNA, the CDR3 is TGTGCCAGCAGCTTAAGGGGTTTGGGGATGACCCTCTCTGGAAACACCATATATTCT. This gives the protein CASSLRGLGMTLSGNTIYS.

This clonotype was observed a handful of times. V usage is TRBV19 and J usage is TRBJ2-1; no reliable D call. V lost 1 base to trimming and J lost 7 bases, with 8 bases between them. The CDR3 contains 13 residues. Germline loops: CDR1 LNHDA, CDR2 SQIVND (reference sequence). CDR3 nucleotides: TGTGCCAGTAGTATAGGGACCATGAATGAGCAGTTCTTC. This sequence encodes CASSIGTMNEQFF.

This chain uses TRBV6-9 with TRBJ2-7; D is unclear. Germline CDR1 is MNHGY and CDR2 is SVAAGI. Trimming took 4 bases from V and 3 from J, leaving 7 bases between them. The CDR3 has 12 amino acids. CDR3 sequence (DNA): TGTGCCAGCAGTTCCCCATACTACGAGCAGTACTTC. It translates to CASSSPYYEQYF.

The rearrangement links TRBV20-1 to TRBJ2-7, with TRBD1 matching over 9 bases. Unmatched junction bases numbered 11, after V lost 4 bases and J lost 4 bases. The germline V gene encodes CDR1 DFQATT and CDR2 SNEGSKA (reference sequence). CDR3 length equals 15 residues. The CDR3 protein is CSAKDPGQGPYEQYF. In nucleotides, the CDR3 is TGCAGTGCTAAAGACCCGGGACAGGGACCTTACGAGCAGTACTTC.

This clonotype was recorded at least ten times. CDR3 coding DNA: TGTGCCAGCAGCTTAGCTCTGGGGGCGGGATACGAGCAGTACTTC. Translation gives CASSLALGAGYEQYF. This chain connects TRBV7-2 to TRBJ2-7, with D possibly being TRBD1 or TRBD2 (6 bases each). The germline V and J ends were trimmed by 0 bases and 4 bases, with 13 bases remaining between them. CDR3 size: 15 residues. Germline CDR1 SGHTA, CDR2 FQGNSA.

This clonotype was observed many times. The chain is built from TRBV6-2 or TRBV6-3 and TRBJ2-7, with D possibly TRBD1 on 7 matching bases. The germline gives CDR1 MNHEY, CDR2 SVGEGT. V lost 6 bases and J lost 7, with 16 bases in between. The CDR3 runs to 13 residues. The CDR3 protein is CASSRGDSREQYF. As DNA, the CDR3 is TGTGCCAGCAGCCGCGGGGACAGTAGGGAGCAGTACTTC.

The CDR3 bases are TGTGCCAGCAGTCTCGGACAGGGGGCCCGGCCCCAGCATTTT. It specifies CASSLGQGARPQHF. The V gene is TRBV28, the J gene TRBJ1-5; the match to TRBD1 covers 11 bases. CDR1 and CDR2 from the germline V gene are MDHEN and SYDVKM. CDR3 length equals 14 residues. V lost 5 bases to trimming and J lost 9 bases; unmatched junction nucleotides: 6.

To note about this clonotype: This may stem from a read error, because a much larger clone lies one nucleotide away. CDR3 sequence: CSAIRGVDEQHF. The CDR3 DNA follows: TGCAGTGCAATCAGGGGGGTGGACGAGCAGCACTTC. The rearrangement joins TRBV20-1 to TRBJ2-7, with a possible D match to TRBD1 (7 bases). CDR1 DFQATT and CDR2 SNEGSKA come from the germline V gene (reference sequence). CDR3 size: 12 residues.

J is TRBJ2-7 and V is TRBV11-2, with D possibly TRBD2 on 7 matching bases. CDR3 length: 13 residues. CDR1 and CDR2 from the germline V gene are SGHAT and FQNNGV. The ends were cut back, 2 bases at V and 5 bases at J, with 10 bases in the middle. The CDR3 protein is CASSLWGGHEQYF. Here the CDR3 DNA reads TGTGCCAGCAGCTTATGGGGGGGCCACGAGCAGTACTTC. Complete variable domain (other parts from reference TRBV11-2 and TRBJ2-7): EAGVAQSPRYKIIEKRQSVAFWCNPISGHATLYWYQQILGQGPKLLIQFQNNGVVDDSQLPKDRFSAERLKGVDSTLKIQPAKLEDSAVYLCASSLWGGHEQYFGPGTRLTVT.

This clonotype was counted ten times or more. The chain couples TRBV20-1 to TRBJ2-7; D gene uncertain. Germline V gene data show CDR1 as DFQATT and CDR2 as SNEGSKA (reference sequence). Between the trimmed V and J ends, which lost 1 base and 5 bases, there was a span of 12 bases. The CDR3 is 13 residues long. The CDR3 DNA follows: TGCAGTGCTAGAGCCCTAAGGGTTCACGAGCAGTACTTC. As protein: CSARALRVHEQYF.

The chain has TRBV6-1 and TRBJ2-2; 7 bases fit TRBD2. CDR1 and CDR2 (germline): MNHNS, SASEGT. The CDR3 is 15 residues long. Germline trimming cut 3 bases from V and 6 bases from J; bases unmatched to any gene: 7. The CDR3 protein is CASSERSRGAGELFF. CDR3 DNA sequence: TGTGCCAGCAGTGAGAGGTCCCGGGGGGCCGGGGAGCTGTTTTTT.

This CDR3 reads CASSASGSNAGELFF. CDR3 nucleotide sequence: TGTGCCAGCAGCGCTAGCGGGAGTAATGCCGGGGAGCTGTTTTTT. V and J are TRBV6-4 and TRBJ2-2; 10 nucleotides align to TRBD2. The V and J ends lost 6 bases and 6 bases, in that order; junction bases with no gene match: 7. Germline V gene lookup returns CDR1 MRHNA and CDR2 SNTAGT. The CDR3 runs 15 residues.

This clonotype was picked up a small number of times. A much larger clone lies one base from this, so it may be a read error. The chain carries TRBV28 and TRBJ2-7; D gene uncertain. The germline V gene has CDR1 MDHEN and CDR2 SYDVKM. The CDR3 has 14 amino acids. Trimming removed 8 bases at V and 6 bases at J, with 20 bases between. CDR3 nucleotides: TGTGCCAGCGGAGCTAACCCTTACCCTAGCGAGCAGTACTTC. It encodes CASGANPYPSEQYF. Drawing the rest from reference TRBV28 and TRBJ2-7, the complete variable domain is DVKVTQSSRYLVKRTGEKVFLECVQDMDHENMFWYRQDPGLGLRLIYFSYDVKMKEKGDIPEGYSVSREKKERFSLILESASTNQTSMYLCASGANPYPSEQYFGPGTRLTVT.

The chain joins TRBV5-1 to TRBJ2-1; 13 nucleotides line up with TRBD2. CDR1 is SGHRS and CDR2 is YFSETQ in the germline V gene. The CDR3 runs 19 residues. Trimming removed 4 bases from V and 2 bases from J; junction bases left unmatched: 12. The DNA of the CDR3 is TGCGCCAGCAGCCTAGGGGGACTAGCGGGGTTCGGCGCCTACAATGAGCAGTTCTTC. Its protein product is CASSLGGLAGFGAYNEQFF.

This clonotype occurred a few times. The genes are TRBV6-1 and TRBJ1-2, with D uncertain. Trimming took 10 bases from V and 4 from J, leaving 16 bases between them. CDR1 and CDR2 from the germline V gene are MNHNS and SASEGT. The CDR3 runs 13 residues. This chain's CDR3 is CATGAREFYGYTF. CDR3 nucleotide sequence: TGTGCCACTGGAGCTCGGGAGTTCTATGGCTACACCTTC.

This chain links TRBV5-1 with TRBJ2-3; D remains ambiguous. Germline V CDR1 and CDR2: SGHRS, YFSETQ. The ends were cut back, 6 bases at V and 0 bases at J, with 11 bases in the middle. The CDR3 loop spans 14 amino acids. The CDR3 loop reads CASMGGASTDTQYF. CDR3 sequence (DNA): TGCGCCAGCATGGGCGGTGCGAGCACAGATACGCAGTATTTT.

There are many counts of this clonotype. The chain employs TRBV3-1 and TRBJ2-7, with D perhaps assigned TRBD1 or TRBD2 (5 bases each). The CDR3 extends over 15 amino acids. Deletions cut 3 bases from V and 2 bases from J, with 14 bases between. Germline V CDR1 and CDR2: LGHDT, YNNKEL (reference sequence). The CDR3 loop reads CASSHAGGITYEQYF. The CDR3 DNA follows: TGTGCCAGCAGCCACGCTGGGGGTATAACCTACGAGCAGTACTTC.